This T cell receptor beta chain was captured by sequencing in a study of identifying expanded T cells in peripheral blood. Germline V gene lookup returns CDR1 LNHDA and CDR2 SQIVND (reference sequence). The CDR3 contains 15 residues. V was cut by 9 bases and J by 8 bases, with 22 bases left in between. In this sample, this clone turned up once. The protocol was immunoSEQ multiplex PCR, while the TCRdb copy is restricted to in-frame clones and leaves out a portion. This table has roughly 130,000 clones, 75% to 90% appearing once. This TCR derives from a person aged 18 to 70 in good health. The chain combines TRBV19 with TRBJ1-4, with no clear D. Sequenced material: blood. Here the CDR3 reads CASNSPLVGREKLFF. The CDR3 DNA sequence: TGTGCCAGCAACTCCCCCCTGGTAGGGCGGGAAAAACTGTTTTTT.